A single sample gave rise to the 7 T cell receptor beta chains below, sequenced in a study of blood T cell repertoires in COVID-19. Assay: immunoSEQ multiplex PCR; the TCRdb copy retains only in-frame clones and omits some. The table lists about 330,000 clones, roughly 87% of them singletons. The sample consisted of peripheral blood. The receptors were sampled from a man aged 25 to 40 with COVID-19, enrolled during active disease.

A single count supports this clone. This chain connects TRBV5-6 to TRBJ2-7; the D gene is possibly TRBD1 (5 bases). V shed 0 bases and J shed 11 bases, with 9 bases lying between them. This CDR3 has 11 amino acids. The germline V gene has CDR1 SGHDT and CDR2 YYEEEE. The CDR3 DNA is TGTGCCAGCAGCTTGGGTATAGGGGAGTACTTC. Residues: CASSLGIGEYF.

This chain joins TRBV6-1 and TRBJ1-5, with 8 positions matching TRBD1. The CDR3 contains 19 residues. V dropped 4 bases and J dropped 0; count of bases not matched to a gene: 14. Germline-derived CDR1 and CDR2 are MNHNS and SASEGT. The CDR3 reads CASSARTGRGSYSNQPQHF. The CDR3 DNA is TGTGCCAGCAGTGCTAGGACAGGGCGGGGGAGTTATAGCAATCAGCCCCAGCATTTT.

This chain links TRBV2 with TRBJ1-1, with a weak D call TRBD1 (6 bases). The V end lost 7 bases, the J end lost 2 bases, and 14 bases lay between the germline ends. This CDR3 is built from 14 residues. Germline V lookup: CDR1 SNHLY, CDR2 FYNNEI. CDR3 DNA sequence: TGTGCCAGCACCCTCCGGGACATCAACACTGAAGCTTTCTTT. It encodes CASTLRDINTEAFF.

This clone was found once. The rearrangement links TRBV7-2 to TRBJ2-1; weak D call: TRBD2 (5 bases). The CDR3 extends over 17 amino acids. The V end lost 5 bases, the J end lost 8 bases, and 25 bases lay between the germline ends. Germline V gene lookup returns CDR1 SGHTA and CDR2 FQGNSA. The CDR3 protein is CASSPVFRAVRVDEQFF. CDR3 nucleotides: TGTGCCAGCAGCCCAGTTTTTCGAGCGGTACGGGTAGATGAGCAGTTCTTC.

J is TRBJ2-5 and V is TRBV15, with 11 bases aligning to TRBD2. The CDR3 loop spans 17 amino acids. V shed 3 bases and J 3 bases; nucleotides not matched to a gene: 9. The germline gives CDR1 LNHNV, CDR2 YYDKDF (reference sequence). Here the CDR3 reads CATSSDSGTSGEETQYF. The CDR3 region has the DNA TGTGCCACCAGCAGCGATTCCGGGACTAGCGGTGAAGAGACCCAGTACTTC.

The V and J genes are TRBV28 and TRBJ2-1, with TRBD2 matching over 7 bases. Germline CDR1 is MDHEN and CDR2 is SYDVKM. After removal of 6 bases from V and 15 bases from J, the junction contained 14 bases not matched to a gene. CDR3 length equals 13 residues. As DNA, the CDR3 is TGTGCCAGCAGCGCCTTGCGGGAGAGGGGTGCGTTCTTC. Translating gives CASSALRERGAFF.

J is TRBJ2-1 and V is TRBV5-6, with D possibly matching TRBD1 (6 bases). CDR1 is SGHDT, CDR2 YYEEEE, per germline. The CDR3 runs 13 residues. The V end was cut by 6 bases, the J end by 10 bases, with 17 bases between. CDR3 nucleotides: TGTGCCAGCACCTTTGGGTCAGGGGACGAGCAGTTCTTC. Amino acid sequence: CASTFGSGDEQFF.